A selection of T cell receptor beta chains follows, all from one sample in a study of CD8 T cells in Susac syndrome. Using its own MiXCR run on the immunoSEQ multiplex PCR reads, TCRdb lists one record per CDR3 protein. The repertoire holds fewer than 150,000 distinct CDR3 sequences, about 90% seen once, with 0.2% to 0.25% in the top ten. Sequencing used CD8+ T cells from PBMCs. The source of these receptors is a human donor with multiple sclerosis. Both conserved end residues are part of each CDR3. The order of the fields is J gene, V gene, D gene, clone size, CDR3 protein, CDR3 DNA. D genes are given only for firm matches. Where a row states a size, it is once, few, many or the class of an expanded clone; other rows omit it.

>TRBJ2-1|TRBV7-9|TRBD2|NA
CASSKAAGVLGNEQFF
TGTGCCAGCAGCAAGGCTGCGGGAGTTTTAGGTAATGAGCAGTTCTTC
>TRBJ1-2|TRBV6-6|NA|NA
CASSMKGAYGYTF
TGTGCCAGCAGCATGAAGGGAGCCTATGGCTACACCTTC
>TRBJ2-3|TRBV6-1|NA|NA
CASSEDRSTDTQYF
TGTGCCAGCAGTGAAGATCGGAGCACAGATACGCAGTATTTT
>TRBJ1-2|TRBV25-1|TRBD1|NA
CASRQGDGDYGYTF
TGTGCCAGCAGGCAGGGGGATGGGGACTATGGCTACACCTTC
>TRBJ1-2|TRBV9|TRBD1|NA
CASSPGQGAFYGYTF
TGTGCCAGCAGCCCGGGACAGGGAGCTTTCTATGGCTACACCTTC
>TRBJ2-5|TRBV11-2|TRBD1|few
CASSPNRGGIQETQYF
TGTGCCAGCAGCCCCAACAGGGGTGGAATACAAGAGACCCAGTACTTC
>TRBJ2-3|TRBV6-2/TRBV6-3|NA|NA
CASSYSNSGWDADTQYF
TGTGCCAGCAGTTACTCTAATAGCGGTTGGGACGCAGATACGCAGTATTTT
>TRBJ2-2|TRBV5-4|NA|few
CASSPPGGELFF
TGTGCCAGCAGCCCCCCCGGGGGGGAGCTGTTTTTT
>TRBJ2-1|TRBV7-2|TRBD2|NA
CASSSRPSGRDEQFF
TGTGCCAGCAGTTCCCGGCCTAGCGGGAGGGATGAGCAGTTCTTC
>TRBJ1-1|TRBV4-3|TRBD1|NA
CASQPQGGTEAFF
TGCGCCAGCCAACCCCAGGGGGGCACTGAAGCTTTCTTT
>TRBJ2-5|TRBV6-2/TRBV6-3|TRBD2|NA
CASSATSGLSLETQYF
TGTGCCAGCAGTGCCACTAGCGGGTTGTCTTTGGAGACCCAGTACTTC
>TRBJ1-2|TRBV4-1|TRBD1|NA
CASSQNRGANYGYTF
TGCGCCAGCAGCCAAAACAGGGGGGCTAACTATGGCTACACCTTC
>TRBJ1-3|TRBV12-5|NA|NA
CASGLVHAKGGNTIYF
TGTGCTAGTGGTTTGGTACACGCTAAAGGGGGAAACACCATATATTTT
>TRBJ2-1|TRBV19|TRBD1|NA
CASTDLGTGYNEQFF
TGTGCCAGTACCGACCTCGGGACAGGCTACAATGAGCAGTTCTTC
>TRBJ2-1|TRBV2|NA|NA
CASSVPRPDDLYNEQFF
TGTGCCAGCAGTGTTCCACGACCGGACGATCTTTACAATGAGCAGTTCTTC
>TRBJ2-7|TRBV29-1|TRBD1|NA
CSVARGSFYEQYF
TGCAGCGTTGCCAGGGGGAGTTTCTACGAGCAGTACTTC
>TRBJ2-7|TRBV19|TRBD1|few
CATGQNYEQYF
TGTGCCACGGGACAGAACTACGAGCAGTACTTC
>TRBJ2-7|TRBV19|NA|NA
CASSLAPSSYEQYF
TGTGCCAGTAGCTTAGCGCCGAGCTCCTACGAGCAGTACTTC
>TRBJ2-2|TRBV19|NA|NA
CASSKAGELFF
TGTGCCAGTAGTAAGGCCGGGGAGCTGTTTTTT
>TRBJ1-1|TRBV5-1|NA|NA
CASSFYGQLNTEAFF
TGCGCCAGCAGCTTTTACGGACAGCTGAACACTGAAGCTTTCTTT
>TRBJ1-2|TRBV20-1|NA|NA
CSARDTGTSYGYTF
TGCAGTGCTAGAGATACGGGGACGAGCTATGGCTACACCTTC
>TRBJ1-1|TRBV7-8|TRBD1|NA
CASSLAHPDRGTEAFF
TGTGCCAGCAGCTTAGCGCATCCGGACAGGGGCACTGAAGCTTTCTTT
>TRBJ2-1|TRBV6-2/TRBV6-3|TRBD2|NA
CASSYLGGDYNEQFF
TGTGCCAGCAGTTATTTGGGGGGGGATTACAATGAGCAGTTCTTC
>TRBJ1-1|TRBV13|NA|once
CASSLDGGLNTEAFF
TGTGCCAGCAGCTTAGATGGGGGCTTAAACACTGAAGCTTTCTTT
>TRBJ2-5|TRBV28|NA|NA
CASSFSAGVYWETQYF
TGTGCCAGCAGTTTTTCGGCAGGGGTCTATTGGGAGACCCAGTACTTC
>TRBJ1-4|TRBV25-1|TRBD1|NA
CASKTGVGEKLFF
TGTGCCAGCAAAACAGGGGTGGGTGAAAAACTGTTTTTT
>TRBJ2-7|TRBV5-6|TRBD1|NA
CASSRSTGTGVGEQYF
TGTGCCAGCAGCCGAAGTACCGGGACAGGGGTTGGTGAGCAGTACTTC
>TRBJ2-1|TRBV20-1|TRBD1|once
CSALRTGGMSYNEQFF
TGCAGTGCTCTTAGGACAGGGGGGATGTCCTACAATGAGCAGTTCTTC
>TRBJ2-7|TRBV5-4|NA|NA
CASSDYSYEQYF
TGTGCCAGCAGCGATTACTCCTACGAGCAGTACTTC
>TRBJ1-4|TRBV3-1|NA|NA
CASSQEKRGWANEKLFF
TGTGCCAGCAGCCAAGAAAAGAGGGGATGGGCTAATGAAAAACTGTTTTTT
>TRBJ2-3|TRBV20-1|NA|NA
CSAFPRERAIFVRGTDTQYF
TGCAGTGCTTTCCCCAGAGAGCGGGCGATTTTTGTTAGAGGGACAGATACGCAGTATTTT
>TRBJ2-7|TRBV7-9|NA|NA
CASSLIGLLSYEQYF
TGTGCCAGCAGCTTAATTGGGCTCCTCTCCTACGAGCAGTACTTC
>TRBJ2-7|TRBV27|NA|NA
CASSLLHTAYEQYF
TGTGCCAGCAGTTTACTCCACACCGCCTACGAGCAGTACTTC
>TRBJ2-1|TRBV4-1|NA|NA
CASSQVLGDTYFF
TGCGCCAGCAGCCAAGTCCTGGGAGATACGTACTTCTTC
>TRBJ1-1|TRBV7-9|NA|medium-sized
CASSLGTEAFF
TGTGCCAGCAGCCTAGGGACTGAAGCTTTCTTT
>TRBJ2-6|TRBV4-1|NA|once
CASSQEGAGANVLTF
TGCGCCAGCAGCCAAGAGGGGGCTGGGGCCAACGTCCTGACTTTC
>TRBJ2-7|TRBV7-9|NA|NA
CASSLGKAYEQYF
TGTGCCAGCAGCTTGGGCAAGGCCTACGAGCAGTACTTC
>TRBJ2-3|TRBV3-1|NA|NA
CASSQDPWVAELTDTQYF
TGTGCCAGCAGCCAAGATCCCTGGGTTGCAGAACTCACAGATACGCAGTATTTT
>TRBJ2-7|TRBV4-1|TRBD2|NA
CASSQLWTSDYEQYF
TGCGCCAGCAGTCAACTTTGGACTAGCGACTACGAGCAGTACTTC
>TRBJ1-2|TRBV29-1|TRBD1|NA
CSVRTGGAGMAGYTF
TGCAGCGTACGAACAGGGGGCGCCGGAATGGCTGGCTACACCTTC
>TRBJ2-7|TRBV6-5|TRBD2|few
CASSSPGTSGYYEQYF
TGTGCCAGCAGTTCCCCAGGCACTAGCGGGTACTACGAGCAGTACTTC
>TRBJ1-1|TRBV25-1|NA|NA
CASGWRTEAFF
TGTGCCAGCGGTTGGAGGACTGAAGCTTTCTTT
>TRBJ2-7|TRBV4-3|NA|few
CASSQDWAPGTYEQYF
TGCGCCAGCAGCCAAGATTGGGCCCCGGGGACCTACGAGCAGTACTTC
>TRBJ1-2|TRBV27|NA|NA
CATGTDYYGYTF
TGTGCCACCGGGACCGATTACTATGGCTACACCTTC
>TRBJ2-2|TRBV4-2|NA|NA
CASSPPGGWGRNTGELFF
TGTGCCAGCAGCCCCCCTGGAGGGTGGGGGCGTAACACCGGGGAGCTGTTTTTT
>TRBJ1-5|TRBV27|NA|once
CASSRVSNQPQHF
TGTGCCAGCAGTCGAGTCAGCAATCAGCCCCAGCATTTT
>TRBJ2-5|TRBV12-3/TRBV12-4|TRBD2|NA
CASSGAGVETQYF
TGTGCCAGCAGCGGAGCGGGAGTCGAGACCCAGTACTTC
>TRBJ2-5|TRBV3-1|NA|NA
CASSQKYSGGRTQYF
TGTGCCAGCAGCCAAAAATACTCAGGGGGGAGGACCCAGTACTTC
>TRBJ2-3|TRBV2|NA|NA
CASMKSTDTQYF
TGTGCCAGCATGAAGAGCACAGATACGCAGTATTTT
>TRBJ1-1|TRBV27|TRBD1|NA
CASRDGQEGTEAFF
TGTGCCAGCCGAGACGGACAGGAGGGCACTGAAGCTTTCTTT
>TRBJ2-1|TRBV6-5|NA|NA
CASSYGQGAPNEQFF
TGTGCCAGCAGTTACGGCCAGGGAGCCCCTAATGAGCAGTTCTTC
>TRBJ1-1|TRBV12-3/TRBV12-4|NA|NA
CASSVGRGSTEAFF
TGTGCCAGCAGTGTGGGCCGGGGCAGCACTGAAGCTTTCTTT
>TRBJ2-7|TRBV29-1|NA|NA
CSGVWDNPYEQYF
TGCAGCGGTGTGTGGGACAATCCCTACGAGCAGTACTTC
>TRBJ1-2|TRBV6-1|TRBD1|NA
CASVIRDRVYYGYTF
TGTGCCAGCGTCATCCGGGACAGGGTCTACTATGGCTACACCTTC
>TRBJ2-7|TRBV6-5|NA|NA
CASSYSIGSVAYEQYF
TGTGCCAGCAGTTACTCGATAGGTAGCGTGGCCTACGAGCAGTACTTC
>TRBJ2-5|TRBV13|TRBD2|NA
CASSPRVAGAPETQYF
TGTGCCAGCAGCCCCCGCGTAGCGGGAGCCCCAGAGACCCAGTACTTC